Below, 22 T cell receptor beta chains from the same sample are listed, as sequenced in a study of T cell responses to AZD1222 COVID-19 vaccine. Some clones are missing from TCRdb's copy, which holds only in-frame ones; the method was immunoSEQ multiplex PCR. This repertoire shows over 100,000 clones, 84% found once; its top ten account for around 9.9%. This specimen consisted of peripheral blood, obtained on day 0 of AZD1222 vaccination. Receptor source: an adult in good health.

V and J are TRBV28 and TRBJ1-2; 12 nucleotides line up with TRBD1. Trimming cost V 4 bases and J 8 bases; bases outside gene matches: 5. This CDR3 contains 14 residues. In germline, CDR1 is MDHEN, CDR2 SYDVKM. CDR3 loop: CASSSGQGAGGYTF. CDR3 DNA: TGTGCCAGCAGTTCGGGACAGGGGGCTGGGGGCTACACCTTC.

The CDR3 DNA reads TGTGCCAGCTCCCCCCCGGGACAGGGGGCGAGTGAAAAACTGTTTTTT. Protein sequence: CASSPPGQGASEKLFF. This rearrangement joins TRBV18 to TRBJ1-4; 12 bases match TRBD1. J gave up 7 bases and V 6 bases, and 9 bases lay outside the gene matches. The germline CDR1 and CDR2 sequences are KGHSH and LQKENI. This CDR3 is built from 16 residues.

The chain couples TRBV5-1 to TRBJ2-7, with TRBD1 as a possible D gene (6 bases). V gave up 4 bases and J gave up 0 bases, with 11 bases separating them. Germline V gene data show CDR1 as SGHRS and CDR2 as YFSETQ. CDR3 length: 14 amino acids. Here the CDR3 DNA reads TGCGCCAGCAGCCTCCGGACAGACTCCTACGAGCAGTACTTC. It encodes CASSLRTDSYEQYF.

In this sample, this clone turned up many times. V usage is TRBV6-5 and J usage is TRBJ1-6; D is unresolved. Trimming took 4 bases from V and 1 from J, leaving 11 bases between them. From germline, CDR1 is MNHEY and CDR2 SVGAGI. The CDR3 extends over 16 amino acids. The CDR3 sequence is CASSLGPLSYNSPLHF. CDR3 DNA sequence: TGTGCCAGCAGTTTAGGACCGCTTTCCTATAATTCACCCCTCCACTTT.

The chain couples TRBV6-5 to TRBJ1-1; D unresolved. Germline V lookup: CDR1 MNHEY, CDR2 SVGAGI. This CDR3 has 14 amino acids. The V end was cut by 5 bases, the J end by 1 base, with 11 bases between. In DNA, the CDR3 is TGTGCCAGCAGTCCCCACGGCCCGAACACTGAAGCTTTCTTT. It encodes CASSPHGPNTEAFF.

The V call is TRBV19, the J call TRBJ1-2; 9 positions agree with TRBD1. The CDR3 loop spans 14 amino acids. Germline-derived CDR1 and CDR2 are LNHDA and SQIVND (reference sequence). J gave up 5 bases and V 6 bases, and 7 bases lay outside the gene matches. The DNA for the CDR3 is TGTGCCAGTAGCCAACAGGGGGCGGAATATGGCTACACCTTC. Amino acids: CASSQQGAEYGYTF.

This clone has just one count. The genes are TRBV6-5 and TRBJ1-6, with 9 bases identical to TRBD1. The CDR3 is 15 amino acids. Unmatched junction bases numbered 8, after V lost 5 bases and J lost 9 bases. CDR1 is MNHEY and CDR2 is SVGAGI in the germline V gene. The DNA for the CDR3 is TGTGCCAGCAGTCCGGGGGACAGGGTCAGTTCACCCCTCCACTTT. Translated: CASSPGDRVSSPLHF.

The chain carries TRBV25-1 and TRBJ2-7, with a tentative D call TRBD2 (6 bases). Trimming cost V 5 bases and J 0 bases, with 8 bases left between them. This CDR3 contains 13 residues. In germline, CDR1 is MGHDK, CDR2 SYGVNS. The CDR3 DNA reads as TGTGCCAGCAGTACGGGACTCTCCTACGAGCAGTACTTC. The encoded protein is CASSTGLSYEQYF.

CDR3 DNA sequence: TGTGCCAGCAGTTTCCAATTTGGACAGGACTTATGGGGCTATGGCTACACCTTC. Protein: CASSFQFGQDLWGYGYTF. The chain joins TRBV28 to TRBJ1-2; 7 nucleotides align to TRBD1. The germline V gene has CDR1 MDHEN and CDR2 SYDVKM. The length of the CDR3 is 18 residues. Germline trimming cut 3 bases from V and 4 bases from J; bases unmatched to any gene: 17.

The chain has TRBV11-2 and TRBJ2-1; 9 positions agree with TRBD2. Germline-derived CDR1 and CDR2 are SGHAT and FQNNGV. The length of the CDR3 is 17 residues. J lost 7 bases, V lost 5 bases, and 15 bases had no gene match. The CDR3 here is CASSPHSFSGSGNEQFF. The CDR3 DNA sequence: TGTGCCAGCAGCCCCCATTCTTTTAGCGGGAGTGGTAATGAGCAGTTCTTC.

The chain joins TRBV28 to TRBJ1-2; D may be TRBD1 (6 bases). Per germline, CDR1 MDHEN and CDR2 SYDVKM. V dropped 7 bases and J dropped 8 bases, with 14 bases sitting between them. This CDR3 spans 12 amino acids. CDR3 region: CASTPGVWGYTF. In nucleotides, the CDR3 is TGTGCCAGCACCCCAGGGGTATGGGGCTACACCTTC.

The table lists this clone with a few counts. V is TRBV28 and J is TRBJ2-7, with unresolved D. Trimming shortened V by 8 bases and J by 0 bases, and 11 bases separated the two germline ends. CDR1 is MDHEN and CDR2 is SYDVKM in the germline V gene. The CDR3 length is 13 residues. The CDR3 region has the DNA TGTGCCAGCGCCAAGGGATACTCCTACGAGCAGTACTTC. Translation gives CASAKGYSYEQYF.

The J gene is TRBJ2-3, the V gene TRBV19, with D perhaps matching TRBD2 (6 bases). The germline V gene encodes CDR1 LNHDA and CDR2 SQIVND (reference sequence). With 6 bases removed from V and 6 bases from J, the gap between germline ends came to 19 bases. CDR3 length equals 15 residues. As DNA, the CDR3 is TGTGCCAGTAGCACCGGGACTGGCGGCGGGGATACGCAGTATTTT. Translating it yields CASSTGTGGGDTQYF.

This chain uses TRBV5-4 with TRBJ1-6; TRBD1 agrees at 7 bases. Germline V lookup: CDR1 SGHNT, CDR2 YYREEE (reference sequence). This CDR3 is 14 amino acids long. Trimming cost V 0 bases and J 9 bases; bases outside gene matches: 3. The CDR3 DNA follows: TGTGCCAGCAGCTTGGTAGGGGGCAGTTCACCCCTCCACTTT. Translation gives CASSLVGGSSPLHF.

About this clone itself: At one boundary the junction diverges from the germline segment, which might be a read error. The chain couples TRBV5-1 to TRBJ1-2; no reliable D call. This CDR3 spans 14 amino acids. Germline V gene sequence: CDR1 SGHRS, CDR2 YFSETQ. CDR3 nucleotide sequence: TGCGCCAGCAGCGGAACAGTCGCTAATTATGGCTACACCTTC. Its translation is CASSGTVANYGYTF.

This clone has just one count. The chain is built from TRBV5-1 and TRBJ2-7; the D gene is possibly TRBD1 (6 bases). V lost 0 bases and J lost 1, with 11 bases in between. The V gene's germline CDR1 is SGHRS and CDR2 YFSETQ. The CDR3 is made up of 15 amino acids. The CDR3 DNA reads as TGCGCCAGCAGCTTGGCCTTAGGGGGATCCTACGAGCAGTACTTC. It codes for CASSLALGGSYEQYF.

The chain combines TRBV12-5 with TRBJ2-2, with D unclear. This CDR3 is built from 13 residues. Germline V gene data show CDR1 as LGHNT and CDR2 as FRNRAP. Between the trimmed V and J ends, which lost 6 bases and 5 bases, there was a span of 10 bases. The CDR3 DNA reads TGTGCTAGTGGCCGAGCCTCTACCGGGGAGCTGTTTTTT. The encoded protein is CASGRASTGELFF.

This chain connects TRBV28 to TRBJ2-6; tentative D call: TRBD1 (6 bases). With 3 bases removed from V and 2 bases from J, the gap between germline ends came to 11 bases. CDR3 size: 16 residues. Germline CDR1 and CDR2: MDHEN and SYDVKM. CDR3 sequence (DNA): TGTGCCAGCAGTTTGGGACATAATACTGGGGCCAACGTCCTGACTTTC. This sequence encodes CASSLGHNTGANVLTF.

The chain couples TRBV7-2 to TRBJ2-3; 9 positions agree with TRBD2. This CDR3 spans 15 amino acids. Germline CDR1 reads SGHTA; CDR2 reads FQGNSA. V trimming: 4 bases; J trimming: 1 base; junction bases outside the gene matches: 3. The DNA for the CDR3 is TGTGCCAGCAGCTACCGGACTAGCGGCACAGATACGCAGTATTTT. Protein product: CASSYRTSGTDTQYF.

The rearrangement links TRBV28 to TRBJ1-5, with TRBD1 matching 8 bases. This CDR3 spans 15 amino acids. Trimming cost V 0 bases and J 2 bases; bases outside gene matches: 0. Germline CDR1 MDHEN, CDR2 SYDVKM. In DNA, the CDR3 is TGTGCCAGCAGTTTATGGACAGGGGGCAATCAGCCCCAGCATTTT. Translating gives CASSLWTGGNQPQHF. Full variable domain (remainder filled in from reference TRBV28 and TRBJ1-5): DVKVTQSSRYLVKRTGEKVFLECVQDMDHENMFWYRQDPGLGLRLIYFSYDVKMKEKGDIPEGYSVSREKKERFSLILESASTNQTSMYLCASSLWTGGNQPQHFGDGTRLSIL.

The V call is TRBV4-2, the J call TRBJ2-6; tentative D call: TRBD2 (5 bases). The CDR3 is 18 amino acids. V lost 0 bases to trimming and J lost 2 bases, with 14 bases between them. Germline loops: CDR1 LGHNA, CDR2 YNFKEQ. CDR3 region: CASSQDPPQAAGANVLTF. CDR3 DNA sequence: TGTGCCAGCAGCCAAGATCCCCCACAAGCGGCTGGGGCCAACGTCCTGACTTTC.

This clone was detected many times. This rearrangement joins TRBV7-9 to TRBJ1-2; 7 bases align to TRBD1. This CDR3 has 15 amino acids. V lost 2 bases, J lost 7 bases, and 10 bases stayed unmatched. Germline V gene lookup returns CDR1 SEHNR and CDR2 FQNEAQ (reference sequence). The CDR3: CASSLFTGVSGGYTF. For the CDR3, the DNA is TGTGCCAGCAGCTTATTCACAGGGGTCTCCGGTGGCTACACCTTC.